This T cell receptor (beta chain) was obtained from a study of blood T cell repertoires in COVID-19. Study-wide context: There were acute and convalescent COVID-19 samples, and they came from the United States, Italy and Spain.

V dropped 2 bases and J dropped 7 bases, with 14 bases sitting between them. The CDR3 loop spans 14 amino acids. CDR1 is SGHTA, CDR2 FQGNSA, per germline. Per the original data handling: Estimation of nucleated cell counts was performed using reference gene primer amplification. TCRdb keeps only in-frame clones here, not all; method: immunoSEQ multiplex PCR. V, J and clone size are taken as reported in that table, and D and trimming were inferred from the DNA itself. Counted here are around 70,000 clones, about 91% occurring once; the ten biggest clones make up about 10%. The J gene is TRBJ1-2, the V gene TRBV7-2, with a tentative D call TRBD1 (6 bases). This TCR was recovered from an elderly man with acute or convalescent COVID-19. Material for sequencing was peripheral blood. CDR3 sequence (DNA): TGTGCCAGCAGCTTATACAACAGGGAAGGTGGCTACACCTTC. It is translated as CASSLYNREGGYTF.